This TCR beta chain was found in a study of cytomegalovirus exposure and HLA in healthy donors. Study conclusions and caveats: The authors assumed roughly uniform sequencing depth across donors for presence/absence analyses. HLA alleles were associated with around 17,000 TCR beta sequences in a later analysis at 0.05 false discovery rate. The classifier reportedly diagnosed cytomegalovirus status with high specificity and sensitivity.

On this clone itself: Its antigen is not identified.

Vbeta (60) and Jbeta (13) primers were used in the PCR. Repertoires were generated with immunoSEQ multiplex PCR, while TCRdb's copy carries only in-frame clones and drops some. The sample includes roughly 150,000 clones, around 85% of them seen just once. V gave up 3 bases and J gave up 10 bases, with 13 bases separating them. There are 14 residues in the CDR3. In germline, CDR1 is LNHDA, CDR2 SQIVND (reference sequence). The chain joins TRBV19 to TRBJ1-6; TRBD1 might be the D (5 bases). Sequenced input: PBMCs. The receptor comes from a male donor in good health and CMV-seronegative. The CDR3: CASSIRELSSPLHF. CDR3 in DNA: TGTGCCAGTAGTATCAGGGAATTAAGCTCACCCCTCCACTTT.